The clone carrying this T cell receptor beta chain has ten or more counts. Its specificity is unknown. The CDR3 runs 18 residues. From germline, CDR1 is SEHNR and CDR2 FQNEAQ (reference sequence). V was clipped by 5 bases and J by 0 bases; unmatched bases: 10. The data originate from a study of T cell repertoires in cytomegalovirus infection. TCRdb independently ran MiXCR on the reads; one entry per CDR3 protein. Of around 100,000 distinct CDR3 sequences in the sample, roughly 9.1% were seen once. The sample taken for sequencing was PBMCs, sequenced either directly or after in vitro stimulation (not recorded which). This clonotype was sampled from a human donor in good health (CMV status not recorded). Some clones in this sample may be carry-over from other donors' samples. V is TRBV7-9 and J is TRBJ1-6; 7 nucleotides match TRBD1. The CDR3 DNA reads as TGTGCCAGCAGCCGAGGGGGCCGCGGGTACTCCTATAATTCACCCCTCCACTTT. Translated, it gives CASSRGGRGYSYNSPLHF.